The clone carrying this TCR beta chain is a singleton in its sample. This sample was taken from a study of blood T cell repertoires in COVID-19. Study in general: The United States, Italy and Spain supplied acute and convalescent COVID-19 samples.

Authors' analysis steps: The assay estimated nucleated cells by amplifying reference gene primers. Profiling relied on immunoSEQ multiplex PCR, and the TCRdb table lists in-frame clones only, not all of them. That table gives V, J and clone size, and the DNA gave D and trimming. This sample has 350,000 to 400,000 clones, with 70% to 90% found just once. Germline CDR1 is SGDLS and CDR2 is YYNGEE. V gave up 0 bases and J gave up 5 bases, with 14 bases separating them. This CDR3 is built from 15 residues. This TCR was recovered from a woman between 55 and 75 years old with COVID-19, enrolled during active disease. The chain links TRBV9 to TRBJ2-5; D is perhaps TRBD2 (6 bases). What was sequenced was peripheral blood. The DNA of the CDR3 is TGTGCCAGCAGCGTAGACGGGGGAGATTCGGAGACCCAGTACTTC. It is translated as CASSVDGGDSETQYF.